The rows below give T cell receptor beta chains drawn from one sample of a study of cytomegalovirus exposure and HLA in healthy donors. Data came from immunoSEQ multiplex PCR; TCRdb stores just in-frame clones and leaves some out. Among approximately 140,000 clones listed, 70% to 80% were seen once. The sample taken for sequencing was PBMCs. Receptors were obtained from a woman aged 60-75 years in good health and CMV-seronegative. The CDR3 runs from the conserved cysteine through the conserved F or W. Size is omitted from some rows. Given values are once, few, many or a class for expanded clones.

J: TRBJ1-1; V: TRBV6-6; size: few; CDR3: CASSYGARNTEAFF
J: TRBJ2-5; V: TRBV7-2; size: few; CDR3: CASSLQGQGARKTQYF
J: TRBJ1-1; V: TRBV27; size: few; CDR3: CASSSQTARGRDTEAFF
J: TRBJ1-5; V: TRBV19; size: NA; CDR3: CASSIRVGGVGNQPQHF
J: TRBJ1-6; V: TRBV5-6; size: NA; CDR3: CASSQQGVENSPLHF
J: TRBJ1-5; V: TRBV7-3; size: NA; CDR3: CASSLPFTFTWTGRYNQPQHF
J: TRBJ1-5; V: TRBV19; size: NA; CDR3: CASREEIGPQHF
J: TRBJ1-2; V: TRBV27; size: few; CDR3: CASSPRNPGQGSGYTF
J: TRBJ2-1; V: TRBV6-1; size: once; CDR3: CASRLAGSSYNEQFF
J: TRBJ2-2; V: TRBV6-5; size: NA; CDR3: CASALAPAGGRELFF
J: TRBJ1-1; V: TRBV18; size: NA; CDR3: CASSQGAGNTEAFF
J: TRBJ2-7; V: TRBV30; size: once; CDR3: CAWSPDYEQYF
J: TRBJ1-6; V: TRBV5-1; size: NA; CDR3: CASSEDLGGRGNSPLHF
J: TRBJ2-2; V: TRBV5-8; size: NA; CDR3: CASSPGHGLNTGELFF
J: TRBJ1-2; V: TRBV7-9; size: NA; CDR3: CSSSRDSYGYTF
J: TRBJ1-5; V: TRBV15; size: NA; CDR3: CATKDKTQGHDQPQHF
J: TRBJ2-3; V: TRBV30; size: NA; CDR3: CAWRREGPWTDTQYF
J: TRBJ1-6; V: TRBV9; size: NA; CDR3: CASSVVVGGSPLHF
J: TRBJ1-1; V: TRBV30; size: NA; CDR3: CAWVPGQGYTEAFF
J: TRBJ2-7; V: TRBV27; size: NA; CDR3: CASSLAGGFYEQYF
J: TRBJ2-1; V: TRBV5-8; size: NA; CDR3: CASSLEMTGPSEQFF
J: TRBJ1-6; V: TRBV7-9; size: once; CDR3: CASSLGQGKGYNSPLHF
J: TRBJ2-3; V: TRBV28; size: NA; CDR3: CASSFRLDYSTDTQYF
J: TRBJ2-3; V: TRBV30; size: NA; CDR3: CALTTLLAGGDTQYF
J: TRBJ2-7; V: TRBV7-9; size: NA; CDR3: CASSLRGYEQYF
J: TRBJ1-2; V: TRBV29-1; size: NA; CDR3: CSVARRTGDYGYTF
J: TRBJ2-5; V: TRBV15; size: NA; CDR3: CATSRDGVAGRETQYF
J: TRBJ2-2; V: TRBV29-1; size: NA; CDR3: CSVARGQGGTGELFF
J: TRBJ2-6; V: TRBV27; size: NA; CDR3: CASSSLAGGYFSGANVLTF
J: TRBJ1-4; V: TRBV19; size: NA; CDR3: CASSLGRVNEKLFF
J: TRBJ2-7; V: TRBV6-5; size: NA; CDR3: CASSDGTGGAYEQYF
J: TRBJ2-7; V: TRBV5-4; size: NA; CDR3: CASSPSSGTLSYEQYF
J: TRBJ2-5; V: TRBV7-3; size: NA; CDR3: CASSLGTGTRSPTYPGETQYF
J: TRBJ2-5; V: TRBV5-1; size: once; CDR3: CASSSRTGGETQYF
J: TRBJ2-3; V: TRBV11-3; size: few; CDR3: CASSPGGGGYTDTQYF
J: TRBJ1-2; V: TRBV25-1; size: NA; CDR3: CASSDQDRVPGNGYTF
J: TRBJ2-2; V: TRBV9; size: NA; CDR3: CASSVLSTGELFF
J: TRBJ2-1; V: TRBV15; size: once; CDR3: CATSRQGVNEQFF
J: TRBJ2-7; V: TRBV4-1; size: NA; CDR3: CASSLGPGTSDLLYEQYF
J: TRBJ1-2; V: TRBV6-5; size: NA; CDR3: CATQTGGRGYTF
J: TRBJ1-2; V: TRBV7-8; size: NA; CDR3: CASSPPSHRDYGYTF
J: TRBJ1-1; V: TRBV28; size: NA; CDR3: CASSSGQGFLRNTEAFF
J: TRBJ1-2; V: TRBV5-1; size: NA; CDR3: CASRPDGSRANYGYTF
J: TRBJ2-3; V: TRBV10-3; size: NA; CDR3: CAIRLGLAGGRRGLDTQYF
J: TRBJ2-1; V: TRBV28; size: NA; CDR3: CASRQSGGSYNEQFF
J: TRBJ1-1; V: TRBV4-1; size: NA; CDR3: CASSQDTDRSTEAFF
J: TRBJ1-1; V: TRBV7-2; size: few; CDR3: CASSLGDRVYTEAFF
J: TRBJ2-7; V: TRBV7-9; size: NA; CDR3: CSSSLIRDSKYF
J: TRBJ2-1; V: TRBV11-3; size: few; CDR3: CASSSSGPPNEQFF
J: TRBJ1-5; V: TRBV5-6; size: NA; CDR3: CASSPSAGGVSTQHF
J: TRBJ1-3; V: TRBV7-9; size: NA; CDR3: CSSSFRGSSGNTIYF
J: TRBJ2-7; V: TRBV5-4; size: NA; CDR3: CASTKDRVEYEQYF
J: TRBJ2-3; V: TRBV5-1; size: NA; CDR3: CASSLVGGSSTDTQYF